Below, one T cell receptor (gamma chain) is given with its context. There is no known antigen for this receptor. There are no base qualities to consult, and no much larger clone falls within one base. RNA extraction was carried out with the RNeasy mini kit, and reverse transcription was then done using Superscript III. CDR3 amplicons were generated by multiplex PCR with pooled V-gene forward primers and a constant-region reverse primer carrying Illumina adaptor overhangs. After gel purification, the amplicons were indexed with Nextera index primers during about 8 additional PCR cycles and then purified using AMPure XP beads. Sequencing of the libraries was done on an Illumina MiSeq using paired-end 250 bp reads, dual indexing and a roughly 18% PhiX spike-in. The source study handled its data this way. Read quality was checked with FastQC, and TRG read pairs were merged using ea-utils fastq-join. Sequences were annotated with IMGT/HighV-QUEST, keeping only productive sequences with unambiguous V-gene assignment; clonotypes were defined by identical CDR3 sequence. For downstream analysis, the tools were VDJtools 1.1.1, tcR 2.2.3, Treemap and vegan Shannon diversity in R 3.4.4. TCRdb called clones from the public reads with CATT, and repeated DNA sequences were later combined into one row. These V and J calls are TCRdb output, not the study's own analysis. This sample has some 11,000 gamma-chain clones in its table, and over 40% of those were observed once. Less than 2.5% of the sample belongs to the ten largest clones.

The data were taken from a study of Vδ1+ human thymocytes (dated by TCRdb to 2017 to 2018). Describing the broader study: As a data resource, the study described the mRNA-level TRG and TRD CDR3 repertoires of highly purified Vdelta1+ thymocytes obtained from young children. The multiplex-based CDR3 amplicon strategy had previously been validated against 5'RACE-based CDR3 amplicon generation methods. Points the paper makes about the study in general: Even though sort purity was high, about 19% of thymic TRD sequences were Vdelta2 (and few were Vdelta3), which was not the case for the peripheral blood Vdelta1+ controls. Numerous TRG clonotypes were shared among donors (up to roughly 6.9x10^3), while TRD repertoires were essentially private (a maximum of about 100 shared). The authors advised highly purified populations and single-cell validation, since unexpected Vdelta2 sequences could cause misinterpretation of bulk repertoire data. Unlike the oligoclonal repertoires in peripheral blood, the thymic TRG and TRD repertoires appeared highly polyclonal, with Gaussian CDR3 length distributions. Because no clustering by age or sex was seen, donors were not stratified by age or sex in the analyses.

Thymic samples were depleted of alphabeta T cells, then CD3+ TCRVdelta1+ TCRVdelta2- thymocytes were FACS-sorted. Sorted Vdelta1+ thymocyte purity ranged from roughly 98% to 99.6%. Thymic specimens came from 8 or 9 paediatric patients undergoing corrective cardiac surgery, aged from roughly 5 days to 16 months. Thymic tissue was dispersed, and mononuclear cells were isolated on a Histopaque-1077 density gradient. The staining antibodies were anti-TCRVdelta1 clone TS8.2, anti-TCRVdelta2 clone B6, anti-CD3 clone HIT3a and anti-TCRalphabeta clone IP26. The germline V gene yields VENAVY for CDR1 and YDSYNSRV for CDR2. Relative to germline, V is missing 3 bases and J is missing 9 bases, with 4 bases of the junction outside any gene match. The CDR3, cysteine through phenylalanine, is 12 amino acids long. Left in the record is the CDR3 DNA by itself, 36 bases read in frame from the first base.

The sequenced material came from Vdelta1+ gamma-delta thymocytes from the thymus. Read against the paper, the sample's cell subset or site label means: FACS-sorted CD3+ TCRalphabeta- TCRVdelta1+ TCRVdelta2- thymocytes. The rearranged chain carries TRGV8 and TRGJP1. The clonotype originates from a boy younger than two who had congenital heart surgery. The CDR3 is CATWDHRWFKIF. The DNA is TGTGCCACCTGGGATCACCGTTGGTTCAAGATATTT.